Below, 11 T cell receptor beta chains from the same sample are listed, as sequenced in a study of vaccination and CD4 T cells after COVID-19. From the PCR reads, TCRdb called clonotypes with MiXCR, one entry per CDR3 protein. Of roughly 14,000 distinct CDR3 sequences listed, 69% were seen once; the top ten hold around 1.1%. The starting material was CD4+ T cells from blood, obtained after SARS-CoV-2 vaccination. These receptors were obtained from a human donor who had recovered from COVID-19.

The chain has TRBV2 and TRBJ1-1; unclear D gene. The length of the CDR3 is 13 residues. Trimming removed 7 bases from V and 1 base from J, with 10 bases in between. Looked up from germline, CDR1 is SNHLY and CDR2 is FYNNEI. CDR3 in DNA: TGTGCCAGCAATGGACGGTCGAACACTGAAGCTTTCTTT. It is translated as CASNGRSNTEAFF. Variable domain in full (rest from reference TRBV2 and TRBJ1-1): EPEVTQTPSHQVTQMGQEVILRCVPISNHLYFYWYRQILGQKVEFLVSFYNNEISEKSEIFDDQFSVERPDGSNFTLKIRSTKLEDSAMYFCASNGRSNTEAFFGQGTRLTVV.

This clonotype has more than one count but fewer than ten. CDR3 region: CASSGPDGGIYEQYF. The CDR3 DNA reads as TGTGCCAGCAGTGGGCCGGACGGGGGAATTTACGAGCAGTACTTC. The chain combines TRBV25-1 with TRBJ2-7, with D maybe TRBD2 (6 bases). With 4 bases removed from V and 4 bases from J, the gap between germline ends came to 17 bases. CDR1 and CDR2 from the germline V gene are MGHDK and SYGVNS. The CDR3 runs 15 residues.

The sample holds a few counts of this clonotype. V usage is TRBV6-1 and J usage is TRBJ1-6, with a tentative D call TRBD1 (5 bases). The CDR3 runs to 16 residues. CDR1 is MNHNS and CDR2 is SASEGT in the germline V gene. Trimming removed 2 bases from V and 9 bases from J, with 17 bases in between. The CDR3 protein is CASSERPGLNGSPLHF. As DNA, the CDR3 is TGTGCCAGCAGTGAACGACCGGGACTAAACGGTTCACCCCTCCACTTT.

The chain combines TRBV19 with TRBJ2-2; D tentatively reads TRBD1 or TRBD2 (5 bases each). Deletions cut 2 bases from V and 4 bases from J, with 20 bases between. Germline assignment: CDR1 LNHDA and CDR2 SQIVND (reference sequence). This CDR3 has 18 amino acids. The CDR3: CASSIIRRGTPGTGELFF. The CDR3 nucleotides read TGTGCCAGTAGTATAATTCGGCGAGGGACCCCGGGCACCGGGGAGCTGTTTTTT. Full variable domain (missing parts from reference TRBV19 and TRBJ2-2): DGGITQSPKYLFRKEGQNVTLSCEQNLNHDAMYWYRQDPGQGLRLIYYSQIVNDFQKGDIAEGYSVSREKKESFPLTVTSAQKNPTAFYLCASSIIRRGTPGTGELFFGEGSRLTVL.

The CDR3 DNA reads TGTGCCAGCAGTCCGAGAGGACACCGTGTAAATGAGCAGTTCTTC. Translation gives CASSPRGHRVNEQFF. The chain links TRBV28 to TRBJ2-1, with a possible D match to TRBD1 (5 bases). The V and J ends lost 5 bases and 7 bases respectively, with 18 bases between them. The CDR3 consists of 15 residues. Germline loops: CDR1 MDHEN, CDR2 SYDVKM.

There are a few counts of this clonotype. The chain links TRBV15 to TRBJ2-2; possible D gene TRBD2, 6 bases. The V gene lost 1 base and the J gene lost 11 bases, with 11 bases spanning the gap. The germline V gene encodes CDR1 LNHNV and CDR2 YYDKDF (reference sequence). The CDR3 sequence is 13 residues long. This chain's CDR3 is CATSRVLAEELFF. CDR3 DNA sequence: TGTGCCACCAGCAGAGTACTAGCCGAAGAGCTGTTTTTT.

This clonotype showed up just a few times. The rearrangement links TRBV15 to TRBJ2-5; the D is unclear. The germline CDR1 and CDR2 sequences are LNHNV and YYDKDF (reference sequence). The CDR3 spans 11 residues. Trimming pared 5 bases from V and 5 bases from J, leaving 6 bases between. CDR3 loop: CATSLGETQYF. CDR3 sequence (DNA): TGTGCCACCAGCTTAGGGGAGACCCAGTACTTC. The full variable domain, its missing parts supplied by reference TRBV15 and TRBJ2-5, is DAMVIQNPRYQVTQFGKPVTLSCSQTLNHNVMYWYQQKSSQAPKLLFHYYDKDFNNEADTPDNFQSRRPNTSFCFLDIRSPGLGDTAMYLCATSLGETQYFGPGTRLLVL.

The gene calls are TRBV18 and TRBJ1-1; D call uncertain. CDR1 is KGHSH, CDR2 LQKENI, per germline. The CDR3 consists of 13 residues. V was cut by 1 base and J by 0 bases, with 3 bases left in between. This CDR3 is CASSPRLNTEAFF. In nucleotides, the CDR3 is TGTGCCAGCTCACCACGTCTGAACACTGAAGCTTTCTTT.

There are a few counts of this clonotype. The chain employs TRBV21-1 and TRBJ2-7; the table gives TRBD2 as D, unverified against the DNA. TRBV21-1 is tagged as a pseudogene. CDR3 length equals 18 residues. The CDR3 sequence: CASSIPRGLAGGEYEQYF. The CDR3 DNA follows: TGTGCCAGCAGCATCCCAAGAGGGCTAGCGGGAGGGGAGTACGAGCAGTACTTC.

The chain joins TRBV6-2 or TRBV6-3 to TRBJ2-5; D gene ambiguous. This CDR3 comprises 14 residues. Trimming removed 0 bases from V and 2 bases from J, with 7 bases in between. The germline gives CDR1 MNHEY, CDR2 SVGEGT. The CDR3 nucleotides are TGTGCCAGCAGTTACTCTTCTGGACAAGAGACCCAGTACTTC. Encoded protein: CASSYSSGQETQYF.

This chain uses TRBV5-1 with TRBJ2-7; 11 nucleotides align to TRBD2. Unmatched junction bases numbered 9, after V lost 4 bases and J lost 3 bases. The length of the CDR3 is 16 residues. Germline V CDR1 and CDR2: SGHRS, YFSETQ. As DNA, the CDR3 is TGCGCCAGCAGCCGGGGGACTAGCGGAACCTACTACGAGCAGTACTTC. It specifies CASSRGTSGTYYEQYF.